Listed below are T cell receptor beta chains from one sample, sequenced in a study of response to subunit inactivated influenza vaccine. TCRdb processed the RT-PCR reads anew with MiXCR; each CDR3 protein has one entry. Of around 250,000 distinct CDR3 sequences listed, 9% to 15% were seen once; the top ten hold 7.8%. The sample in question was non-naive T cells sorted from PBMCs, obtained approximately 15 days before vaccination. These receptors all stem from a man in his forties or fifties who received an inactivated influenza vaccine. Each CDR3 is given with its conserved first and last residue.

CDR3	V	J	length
CASSELGLENTGELFF	TRBV2	TRBJ2-2	16
CASSLSSGTYNEQFF	TRBV27	TRBJ2-1	15
CASSQGDLGRNTQYF	TRBV4-3	TRBJ2-3	15
CAISVQGQNEQFF	TRBV10-3	TRBJ2-1	13
CASSLAEFRAGSYTKNIQYF	TRBV7-2	TRBJ2-4	20
CASSIGRGPYGPQSNQPQHF	TRBV10-1	TRBJ1-5	20
CSVEGHDYGYTF	TRBV29-1	TRBJ1-2	12
CASSGGTSGGTKQFF	TRBV5-1	TRBJ2-1	15
CASSSQGFLSGANVLTF	TRBV5-1	TRBJ2-6	17
CASSPWRGQAINEQFF	TRBV7-9	TRBJ2-1	16
CASSDGLQNTEAFF	TRBV5-1	TRBJ1-1	14
CASSSNSGPSYEQYF	TRBV5-1	TRBJ2-7	15
CSARGGAGTGGSGNTIYF	TRBV20-1	TRBJ1-3	18
CASSLEAGGSYEQYF	TRBV11-2	TRBJ2-7	15
CASTGPERSEQYF	TRBV19	TRBJ2-7	13
CASSYSGAYQETQYF	TRBV6-2/TRBV6-3	TRBJ2-5	15
CASSSKTSGRFYNEQFF	TRBV6-2/TRBV6-3	TRBJ2-1	17
CASSLSYRGHGIDADTQYF	TRBV11-2	TRBJ2-3	19
CASSSRDTSTSGELFF	TRBV11-1	TRBJ2-2	16
CSPNPNGEGAFF	TRBV20-1	TRBJ1-1	12
CSASGQGFSEKLFF	TRBV20-1	TRBJ1-4	14
CAWSRDSYEQYF	TRBV30	TRBJ2-7	12
CASSRPAALFDRYNEQFF	TRBV18	TRBJ2-1	18
CASSAQTGSYEQYF	TRBV19	TRBJ2-7	14
CASSQDQRGQGGNEQFF	TRBV4-3	TRBJ2-1	17
CASSYQGGETQYF	TRBV6-6	TRBJ2-5	13
CASLQGGWTEAFF	TRBV6-1	TRBJ1-1	13
CASSFQSGGSREQYF	TRBV28	TRBJ2-7	15
CASSRGTAYSGELFF	TRBV5-1	TRBJ2-2	15
CASSSSMWDGYTF	TRBV12-3/TRBV12-4	TRBJ1-2	13
CASSQGPGPNQPQHF	TRBV4-3	TRBJ1-5	15
CASSSDRHNEQFF	TRBV5-1	TRBJ2-1	13
CASSYSGRTKGAYGYTF	TRBV6-2/TRBV6-3	TRBJ1-2	17
CASSQLDVSNEQFF	TRBV4-3	TRBJ2-1	14
CASSLVPIRETQYF	TRBV7-2	TRBJ2-5	14
CASSVASGGLGNEQFF	TRBV9	TRBJ2-1	16
CASSLDGAGTGELFF	TRBV5-1	TRBJ2-2	15
CAATRTYQETQYF	TRBV6-2/TRBV6-3	TRBJ2-5	13
CASSPLIISSYEQYF	TRBV6-2/TRBV6-3	TRBJ2-7	15
CASSWGQGKTGELFF	TRBV5-6	TRBJ2-2	15
CSARDRGTYEQYF	TRBV20-1	TRBJ2-7	13
CASSQGGAGWTDTQYF	TRBV4-1	TRBJ2-3	16
CASSQDHPQPYGYTF	TRBV4-2	TRBJ1-2	15
CASSSSELTRTDTQYF	TRBV11-2	TRBJ2-3	16
CASSPPSDYEQYF	TRBV18	TRBJ2-7	13
CASSLRVGGSRGTDTQYF	TRBV7-8	TRBJ2-3	18
CASSPPMGETQYF	TRBV18	TRBJ2-5	13
CASSLARTTSGQETQYF	TRBV7-2	TRBJ2-5	17